These 19 T cell receptor beta chains came from one sample sequenced in a study of blood T cell repertoires in COVID-19. Sequencing used immunoSEQ multiplex PCR; TCRdb keeps in-frame clones, though not all of them. The repertoire consists of roughly 70,000 clones, with around 77% occurring once and the leading ten covering about 2.1%. The sample comprised peripheral blood. The source of these receptors is a man aged 65 to 79 with COVID-19, enrolled during active disease.

The rearrangement links TRBV9 to TRBJ1-2, with 7 positions matching TRBD1. CDR1 is SGDLS and CDR2 is YYNGEE in the germline V gene. CDR3 length: 15 residues. Trimming removed 0 bases from V and 0 bases from J; junction bases left unmatched: 2. The CDR3 bases are TGTGCCAGCAGCGTAGAGGGGGCCTCTAACTATGGCTACACCTTC. Translated: CASSVEGASNYGYTF. Together with reference TRBV9 and TRBJ1-2, the CDR3 gives the full variable domain: DSGVTQTPKHLITATGQRVTLRCSPRSGDLSVYWYQQSLDQGLQFLIQYYNGEERAKGNILERFSAQQFPDLHSELNLSSLELGDSALYFCASSVEGASNYGYTFGSGTRLTVV.

The genes are TRBV7-2 and TRBJ2-1, with 8 bases that match TRBD2. V trimming: 0 bases; J trimming: 4 bases; junction bases outside the gene matches: 8. CDR1 and CDR2 from the germline V gene are SGHTA and FQGNSA. The CDR3 sequence is 17 residues long. This chain's CDR3 is CASSLAGSGGPYNEQFF. Here the CDR3 DNA reads TGTGCCAGCAGCTTAGCAGGTTCGGGAGGGCCTTACAATGAGCAGTTCTTC.

The rearrangement joins TRBV6-5 to TRBJ1-3; D is uncertain. CDR1 and CDR2 from the germline V gene are MNHEY and SVGAGI. V dropped 2 bases and J dropped 0 bases, with 5 bases sitting between them. This CDR3 contains 14 residues. The CDR3 here is CASSYRSSGNTIYF. The CDR3 nucleotides are TGTGCCAGCAGTTACCGCAGCTCTGGAAACACCATATATTTT.

The chain's CDR3 is CASSHTQAYTEAFF. The CDR3 DNA follows: TGTGCCAGCTCACATACCCAGGCGTACACTGAAGCTTTCTTT. This chain joins TRBV18 and TRBJ1-1; D gene ambiguous. The germline gives CDR1 KGHSH, CDR2 LQKENI. Between the trimmed V and J ends, which lost 4 bases and 3 bases, there was a span of 12 bases. The CDR3 loop spans 14 amino acids.

This clone came up a few times. This chain uses TRBV5-6 with TRBJ2-1; TRBD2 matches at 12 bases. Unmatched junction bases numbered 9, after V lost 4 bases and J lost 10 bases. There are 15 residues in the CDR3. Germline loops: CDR1 SGHDT, CDR2 YYEEEE. The CDR3 reads CASSLSSGRASEQFF. The CDR3 nucleotides read TGTGCCAGCAGCCTCTCTAGCGGGAGGGCGTCGGAGCAGTTCTTC.

The genes are TRBV5-1 and TRBJ2-1; tentative D call: TRBD1 (6 bases). The germline V gene encodes CDR1 SGHRS and CDR2 YFSETQ. V lost 3 bases and J 0 bases, leaving 19 bases between the germline ends. This CDR3 comprises 18 residues. CDR3 in amino acids: CASSSGHNIRGSYNEQFF. The CDR3 DNA sequence: TGCGCCAGCAGCTCTGGACACAATATCAGGGGCTCCTACAATGAGCAGTTCTTC.

This clone has a handful of counts. The CDR3 loop is CASSQDGQPVGTQYF. CDR3 nucleotides: TGTGCCAGCAGCCAAGATGGGCAGCCGGTCGGGACCCAGTACTTC. The rearrangement links TRBV14 to TRBJ2-5; D is unresolved. V lost 0 bases and J lost 7, with 15 bases in between. From germline, CDR1 is SGHDN and CDR2 FVKESK. The CDR3 sequence is 15 residues long. The whole variable domain, remainder taken from reference TRBV14 and TRBJ2-5, is EAGVTQFPSHSVIEKGQTVTLRCDPISGHDNLYWYRRVMGKEIKFLLHFVKESKQDESGMPNNRFLAERTGGTYSTLKVQPAELEDSGVYFCASSQDGQPVGTQYFGPGTRLLVL.

CDR3 nucleotides: TGTGCCAGCAGCTTAGCAGGATTTAGCACAGATACGCAGTATTTT. Its translation: CASSLAGFSTDTQYF. V and J are TRBV5-8 and TRBJ2-3; D ambiguous. The CDR3 runs to 15 residues. The V end lost 2 bases, the J end lost 0 bases, and 10 bases lay between the germline ends. Germline lookup yields CDR1 SGHTS and CDR2 YDEGEE.

This clone is classed as medium-sized. The J gene is TRBJ1-1, the V gene TRBV28, with TRBD1 matching 7 bases. Per the germline V gene, CDR1 is MDHEN and CDR2 is SYDVKM. This CDR3 region has 14 residues. The junction had 8 bases not matched to a gene; V was cut back by 6 bases and J by 4 bases. The CDR3 region has the DNA TGTGCCAGCAGGGCTTACAGGGGAGGCACTGAAGCTTTCTTT. This codes for CASRAYRGGTEAFF. The variable domain in full, with the rest retrieved from reference TRBV28 and TRBJ1-1, is DVKVTQSSRYLVKRTGEKVFLECVQDMDHENMFWYRQDPGLGLRLIYFSYDVKMKEKGDIPEGYSVSREKKERFSLILESASTNQTSMYLCASRAYRGGTEAFFGQGTRLTVV.

The rearrangement joins TRBV28 to TRBJ1-1, with D maybe TRBD1 (6 bases). The V and J ends lost 8 bases and 5 bases respectively, with 18 bases between them. Germline V gene lookup returns CDR1 MDHEN and CDR2 SYDVKM. The CDR3 spans 14 residues. The CDR3 nucleotides are TGTGCCAGCTCACTGAGGGGGGGGTCGACTGAAGCTTTCTTT. Residues: CASSLRGGSTEAFF. The full variable domain, rest sourced from reference TRBV28 and TRBJ1-1, is DVKVTQSSRYLVKRTGEKVFLECVQDMDHENMFWYRQDPGLGLRLIYFSYDVKMKEKGDIPEGYSVSREKKERFSLILESASTNQTSMYLCASSLRGGSTEAFFGQGTRLTVV.

V gene TRBV3-1 (or the pseudogene TRBV3-2) combines with J gene TRBJ1-3, with TRBD1 matching over 12 bases. From germline, CDR1 is LGHDT and CDR2 YNNKEL (reference sequence). This CDR3 has 16 amino acids. The V and J ends lost 1 base and 7 bases, in that order; junction bases with no gene match: 5. This CDR3 reads CASSQAGTGGINTIYF. The CDR3, as DNA: TGTGCCAGCAGCCAAGCGGGGACAGGGGGCATCAACACCATATATTTT.

The CDR3 sequence is CASSQDRGSYYGYTF. The CDR3 DNA follows: TGCGCCAGCAGCCAAGACAGGGGGTCTTACTATGGCTACACCTTC. The chain carries TRBV4-1 and TRBJ1-2; 7 nucleotides align to TRBD1. The CDR3 length is 15 residues. The V gene's germline CDR1 is MGHRA and CDR2 YSYEKL. The J segment lost 3 bases and the V segment lost 0 bases, leaving 4 bases of the junction unmatched.

This clone came up once. The V call is TRBV28, the J call TRBJ1-4, with TRBD1 identical over 7 bases. Germline V lookup: CDR1 MDHEN, CDR2 SYDVKM. J gave up 4 bases and V 2 bases, and 7 bases lay outside the gene matches. The CDR3 runs to 16 residues. The CDR3 nucleotides are TGTGCCAGCAGTTTAAGACACAGGGGCCATAATGAAAAACTGTTTTTT. Amino acids: CASSLRHRGHNEKLFF.

The chain employs TRBV27 and TRBJ1-4; tentatively, D is TRBD1 (6 bases). The length of the CDR3 is 19 residues. Germline loops: CDR1 MNHEY, CDR2 SMNVEV (reference sequence). V was clipped by 3 bases and J by 1 base, with 21 bases between them. CDR3 sequence (DNA): TGTGCCAGCAGTTTTAGGGCTATCAGGGGCCCACTAACTAATGAAAAACTGTTTTTT. Translation gives CASSFRAIRGPLTNEKLFF. Based on the CDR3 plus reference TRBV27 and TRBJ1-4, the full variable domain is EAQVTQNPRYLITVTGKKLTVTCSQNMNHEYMSWYRQDPGLGLRQIYYSMNVEVTDKGDVPEGYKVSRKEKRNFPLILESPSPNQTSLYFCASSFRAIRGPLTNEKLFFGSGTQLSVL.

This sequence joins TRBV19 and TRBJ2-1; the match to TRBD2 covers 7 bases. In germline, CDR1 is LNHDA, CDR2 SQIVND (reference sequence). V gave up 6 bases and J gave up 4 bases; unmatched junction bases: 9. The CDR3 runs to 15 residues. CDR3 nucleotides: TGTGCCAGTAGAACAGGACTAGGGGCTTACAATGAGCAGTTCTTC. This gives the protein CASRTGLGAYNEQFF. The whole variable domain, filled in from reference TRBV19 and TRBJ2-1, reads DGGITQSPKYLFRKEGQNVTLSCEQNLNHDAMYWYRQDPGQGLRLIYYSQIVNDFQKGDIAEGYSVSREKKESFPLTVTSAQKNPTAFYLCASRTGLGAYNEQFFGPGTRLTVL.

This chain joins TRBV6-5 and TRBJ2-7; 9 nucleotides match TRBD2. V dropped 0 bases and J dropped 3; count of bases not matched to a gene: 6. Germline values: CDR1 MNHEY, CDR2 SVGAGI. The CDR3 consists of 16 residues. The CDR3 nucleotides are TGTGCCAGCAGTTACTCTATAGCGGGAGCGCTCTACGAGCAGTACTTC. Translating gives CASSYSIAGALYEQYF.

This clone was observed once. The same CDR3 also results from other DNA sequences found in this sample. The chain is built from TRBV28 and TRBJ1-5; tentatively, D is TRBD1 (5 bases). The CDR3 contains 12 residues. Germline V CDR1 and CDR2: MDHEN, SYDVKM. The V and J ends lost 2 bases and 7 bases respectively, with 6 bases between them. The CDR3: CASSLGGQPQHF. CDR3 DNA sequence: TGTGCCAGCAGTTTAGGGGGGCAGCCCCAGCATTTT.

The rearrangement uses TRBV6-5 and TRBJ2-2; 8 nucleotides match TRBD2. Looked up from germline, CDR1 is MNHEY and CDR2 is SVGAGI. V was clipped by 0 bases and J by 9 bases; unmatched bases: 3. This CDR3 spans 14 amino acids. The CDR3 region has the DNA TGTGCCAGCAGTTACTCAAGCGGGAGCAGGGAGCTGTTTTTT. Its protein product is CASSYSSGSRELFF.

This clone appeared once. The gene calls are TRBV5-1 and TRBJ2-1, with 12 bases identical to TRBD2. Germline V lookup: CDR1 SGHRS, CDR2 YFSETQ. Trimming at V came to 2 bases and at J to 4 bases, leaving 1 base not matched to a gene. The CDR3 is made up of 15 amino acids. The CDR3 DNA reads TGCGCCAGCAGCTTCGGACTAGCGGGGTACAATGAGCAGTTCTTC. Its protein product is CASSFGLAGYNEQFF.